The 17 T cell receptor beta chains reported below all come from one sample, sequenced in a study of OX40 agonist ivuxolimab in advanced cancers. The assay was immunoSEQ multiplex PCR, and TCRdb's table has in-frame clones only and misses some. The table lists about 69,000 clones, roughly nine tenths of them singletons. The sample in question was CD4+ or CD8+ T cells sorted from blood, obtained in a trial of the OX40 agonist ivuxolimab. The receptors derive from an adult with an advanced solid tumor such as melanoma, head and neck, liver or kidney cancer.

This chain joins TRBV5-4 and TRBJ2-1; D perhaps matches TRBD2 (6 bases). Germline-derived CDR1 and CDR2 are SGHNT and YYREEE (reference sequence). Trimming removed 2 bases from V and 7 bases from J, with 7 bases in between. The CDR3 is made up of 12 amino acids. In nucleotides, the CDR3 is TGTGCCAGCAGCTTCGGAGGGAATGAGCAGTTCTTC. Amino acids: CASSFGGNEQFF.

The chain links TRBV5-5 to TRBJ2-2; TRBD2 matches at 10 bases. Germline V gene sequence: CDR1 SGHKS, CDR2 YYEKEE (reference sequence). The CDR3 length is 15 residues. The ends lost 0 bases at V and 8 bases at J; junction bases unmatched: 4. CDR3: CASSLGGLATGELFF. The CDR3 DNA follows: TGTGCCAGCAGCTTGGGGGGACTAGCGACAGGGGAGCTGTTTTTT. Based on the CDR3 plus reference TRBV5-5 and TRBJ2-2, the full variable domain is DAGVTQSPTHLIKTRGQQVTLRCSPISGHKSVSWYQQVLGQGPQFIFQYYEKEERGRGNFPDRFSARQFPNYSSELNVNALLLGDSALYLCASSLGGLATGELFFGEGSRLTVL.

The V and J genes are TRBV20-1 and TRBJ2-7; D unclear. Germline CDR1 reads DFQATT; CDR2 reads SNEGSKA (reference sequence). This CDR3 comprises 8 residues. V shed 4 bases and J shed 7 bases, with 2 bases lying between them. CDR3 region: CSATEQYF. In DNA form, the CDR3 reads TGCAGTGCTACGGAGCAGTACTTC.

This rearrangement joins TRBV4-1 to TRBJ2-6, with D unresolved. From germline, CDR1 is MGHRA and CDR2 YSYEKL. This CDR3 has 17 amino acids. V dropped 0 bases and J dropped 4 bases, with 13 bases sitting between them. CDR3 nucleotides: TGCGCCAGCAGCCAAGATATGGCACCCCAGGGGGCCAACGTCCTGACTTTC. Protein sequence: CASSQDMAPQGANVLTF.

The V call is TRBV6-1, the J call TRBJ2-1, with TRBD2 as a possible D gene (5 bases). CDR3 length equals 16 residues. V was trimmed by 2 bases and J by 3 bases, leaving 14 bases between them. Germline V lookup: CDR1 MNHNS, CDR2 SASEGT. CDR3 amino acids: CASSEFGADYYNEQFF. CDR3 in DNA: TGTGCCAGCAGTGAATTCGGCGCCGACTACTACAATGAGCAGTTCTTC.

CDR3 loop: CSPTLSSYNEQFF. CDR3 coding DNA: TGCAGCCCGACCTTGAGCTCCTACAATGAGCAGTTCTTC. The V call is TRBV29-1, the J call TRBJ2-1, with D hard to call. The V gene lost 8 bases and the J gene lost 0 bases, with 11 bases spanning the gap. The CDR3 is made up of 13 amino acids. The germline V gene has CDR1 SQVTM and CDR2 ANQGSEA.

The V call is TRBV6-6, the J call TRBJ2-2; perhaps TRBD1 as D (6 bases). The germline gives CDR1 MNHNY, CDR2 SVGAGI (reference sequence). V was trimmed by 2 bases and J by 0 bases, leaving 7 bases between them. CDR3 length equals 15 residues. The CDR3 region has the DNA TGTGCCAGCAGTTACGGGGGCCCGAACACCGGGGAGCTGTTTTTT. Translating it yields CASSYGGPNTGELFF.

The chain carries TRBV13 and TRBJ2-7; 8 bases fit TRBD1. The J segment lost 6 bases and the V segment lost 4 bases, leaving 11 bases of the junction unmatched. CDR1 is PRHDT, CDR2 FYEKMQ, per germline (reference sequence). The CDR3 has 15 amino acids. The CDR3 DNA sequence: TGTGCCAGCAGCTACACCGGGACAGGTGGCCGCGAGCAGTACTTC. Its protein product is CASSYTGTGGREQYF.

The CDR3 loop is CASRPGQYNQPQHF. For the CDR3, the DNA is TGTGCCAGCAGGCCGGGACAGTACAATCAGCCCCAGCATTTT. The V gene is TRBV28, the J gene TRBJ1-5; 7 nucleotides align to TRBD1. The germline V gene has CDR1 MDHEN and CDR2 SYDVKM. This CDR3 has 14 amino acids. J was trimmed by 3 bases and V by 6 bases; bases with no gene match: 5.

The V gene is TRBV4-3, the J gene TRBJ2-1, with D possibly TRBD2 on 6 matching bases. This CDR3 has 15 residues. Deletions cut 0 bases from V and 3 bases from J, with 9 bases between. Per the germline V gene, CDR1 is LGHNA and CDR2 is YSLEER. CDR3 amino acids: CASSQEDGSYNEQFF. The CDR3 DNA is TGCGCCAGCAGCCAAGAAGACGGGAGCTACAATGAGCAGTTCTTC.

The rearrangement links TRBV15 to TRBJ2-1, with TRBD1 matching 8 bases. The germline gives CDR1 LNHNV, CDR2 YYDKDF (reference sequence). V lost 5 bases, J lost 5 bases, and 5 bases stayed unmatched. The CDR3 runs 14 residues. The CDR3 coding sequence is TGTGCCACCAGCCGGACAGGGATAGACAATGAGCAGTTCTTC. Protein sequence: CATSRTGIDNEQFF.

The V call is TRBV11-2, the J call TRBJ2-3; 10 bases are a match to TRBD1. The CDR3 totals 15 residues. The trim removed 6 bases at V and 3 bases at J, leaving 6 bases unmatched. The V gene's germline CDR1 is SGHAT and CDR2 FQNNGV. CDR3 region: CASRTPGQGTDTQYF. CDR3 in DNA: TGTGCCAGCAGGACACCGGGACAGGGGACAGATACGCAGTATTTT.

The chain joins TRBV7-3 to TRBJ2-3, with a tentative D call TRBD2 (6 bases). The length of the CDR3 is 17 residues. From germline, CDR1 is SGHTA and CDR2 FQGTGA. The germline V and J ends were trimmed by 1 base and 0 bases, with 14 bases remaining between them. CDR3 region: CASSLRAIAASTDTQYF. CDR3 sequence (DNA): TGTGCCAGCAGCTTAAGGGCGATAGCGGCTAGCACAGATACGCAGTATTTT.

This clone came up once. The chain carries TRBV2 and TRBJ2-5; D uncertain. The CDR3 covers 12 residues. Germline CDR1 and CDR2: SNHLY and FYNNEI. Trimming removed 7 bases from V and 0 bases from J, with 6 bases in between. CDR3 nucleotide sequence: TGTGCCAGCATAATTAACCAAGAGACCCAGTACTTC. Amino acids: CASIINQETQYF.

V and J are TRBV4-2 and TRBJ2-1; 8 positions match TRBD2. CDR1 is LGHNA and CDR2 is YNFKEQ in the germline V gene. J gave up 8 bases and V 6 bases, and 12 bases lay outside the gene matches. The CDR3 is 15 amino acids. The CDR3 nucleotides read TGTGCCAGCAGTCAGGCGGGACTAGTCGTCGATGAGCAGTTCTTC. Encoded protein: CASSQAGLVVDEQFF.

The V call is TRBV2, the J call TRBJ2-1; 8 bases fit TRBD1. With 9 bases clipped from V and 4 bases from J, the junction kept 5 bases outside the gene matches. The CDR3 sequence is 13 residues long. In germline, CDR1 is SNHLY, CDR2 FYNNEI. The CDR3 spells CAREGQEYNEQFF. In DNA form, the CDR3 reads TGTGCCAGAGAGGGACAGGAGTACAATGAGCAGTTCTTC.

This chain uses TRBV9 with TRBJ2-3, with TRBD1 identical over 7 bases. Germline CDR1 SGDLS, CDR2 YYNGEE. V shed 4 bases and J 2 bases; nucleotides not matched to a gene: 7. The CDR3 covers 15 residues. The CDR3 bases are TGTGCCAGCAGCCTGGGACAGACGGACACAGATACGCAGTATTTT. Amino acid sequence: CASSLGQTDTDTQYF.